One and the same sample provided the 27 T cell receptor beta chains below, sequenced in a study of blood T cell repertoires in COVID-19. Generated by immunoSEQ multiplex PCR, the TCRdb table keeps only in-frame clones and is missing some. This table holds 150,000 to 200,000 clones, more than 65% found once. Sample: PBMCs or T cells enriched from blood (not recorded which). The receptors originated from a man aged 40-55 years who had recovered from COVID-19.

The sample holds a few counts of this clone. This sequence joins TRBV7-2 and TRBJ1-1, with TRBD1 identical over 10 bases. In germline, CDR1 is SGHTA, CDR2 FQGNSA. The trim removed 2 bases at V and 2 bases at J, leaving 14 bases unmatched. This CDR3 contains 19 residues. The CDR3 DNA reads as TGTGCCAGCAGCTTATTTTCAACGACAGGGGGCTTAGCTAACACTGAAGCTTTCTTT. This translates into CASSLFSTTGGLANTEAFF.

Written as DNA, the CDR3 is TGTGCCAGCAGCCTGGGGGGAGGCGACTATAGCAATCAGCCCCAGCATTTT. It specifies CASSLGGGDYSNQPQHF. This chain joins TRBV5-8 and TRBJ1-5; TRBD1 is a possible D gene (5 bases). Germline CDR1 is SGHTS and CDR2 is YDEGEE. This CDR3 contains 17 residues. Deletions cut 4 bases from V and 0 bases from J, with 17 bases between. The variable domain in full, with the rest retrieved from reference TRBV5-8 and TRBJ1-5, is EAGVTQSPTHLIKTRGQQATLRCSPISGHTSVYWYQQALGLGLQFLLWYDEGEERNRGNFPPRFSGRQFPNYSSELNVNALELEDSALYLCASSLGGGDYSNQPQHFGDGTRLSIL.

The rearrangement joins TRBV4-2 to TRBJ2-2; D remains unclear. V was pared by 1 base and J by 7 bases, with 13 bases between. Germline-derived CDR1 and CDR2 are LGHNA and YNFKEQ. This CDR3 is built from 15 residues. DNA of the CDR3: TGTGCCAGCAGCCAAGCTTCGGTATACGGCGGGGAGCTGTTTTTT. Translated: CASSQASVYGGELFF.

V and J are TRBV5-1 and TRBJ2-7; D is perhaps TRBD2 (6 bases). Germline V lookup: CDR1 SGHRS, CDR2 YFSETQ. Trimming removed 1 base at V and 4 bases at J, with 12 bases between. CDR3 length: 14 amino acids. The CDR3 here is CASSLQEGPYEQYF. As DNA, the CDR3 is TGCGCCAGCAGCTTGCAGGAGGGTCCTTACGAGCAGTACTTC.

This sequence joins TRBV28 and TRBJ1-5, with 7 bases matching TRBD1. This CDR3 is 17 amino acids long. V was pared by 1 base and J by 3 bases, with 9 bases of the junction left unmatched. The germline CDR1 and CDR2 sequences are MDHEN and SYDVKM. CDR3 loop: CASSLYPYRGNNQPQHF. For the CDR3, the DNA is TGTGCCAGCAGTTTATACCCCTACAGGGGAAACAATCAGCCCCAGCATTTT.

V usage is TRBV6-2 or TRBV6-3 and J usage is TRBJ1-2; no clear D. The germline V gene has CDR1 MNHEY and CDR2 SVGEGT. The germline V and J ends were trimmed by 4 bases and 8 bases, with 14 bases remaining between them. The CDR3 is made up of 13 amino acids. CDR3 DNA: TGTGCCAGCAGTTCCATTTCAGATTCCGGCTACACCTTC. Protein: CASSSISDSGYTF.

The rearrangement joins TRBV2 to TRBJ1-2; D not resolved. Germline CDR1 and CDR2: SNHLY and FYNNEI. Trimming removed 5 bases from V and 2 bases from J, with 15 bases in between. This CDR3 spans 15 amino acids. In DNA form, the CDR3 reads TGTGCCAGCAGTCCCACCCCCGAGCAAAACTATGGCTACACCTTC. This gives the protein CASSPTPEQNYGYTF.

V usage is TRBV2 and J usage is TRBJ1-1, with D tentatively TRBD1 (5 bases). Germline V lookup: CDR1 SNHLY, CDR2 FYNNEI. Trimming cost V 6 bases and J 3 bases, with 14 bases left between them. The CDR3 runs to 14 residues. The CDR3 is CASSPAGRHTEAFF. The CDR3 nucleotides read TGTGCCAGCAGCCCGGCAGGGCGTCACACTGAAGCTTTCTTT.

The chain employs TRBV9 and TRBJ1-1, with TRBD1 matching 7 bases. Germline V CDR1 and CDR2: SGDLS, YYNGEE. CDR3 length: 15 amino acids. J lost 0 bases, V lost 4 bases, and 6 bases had no gene match. DNA of the CDR3: TGTGCCAGCAGCACCGGACAGGAGATGAACACTGAAGCTTTCTTT. It yields the protein CASSTGQEMNTEAFF.

The rearrangement joins TRBV5-6 to TRBJ1-2; no clear D gene. Germline V gene sequence: CDR1 SGHDT, CDR2 YYEEEE. V was cut by 2 bases and J by 6 bases, with 17 bases left in between. This CDR3 has 15 residues. The CDR3 DNA reads as TGTGCCAGCAGCTTTTTGTATGAGGGCTGGAATGGCTACACCTTC. Amino acid sequence: CASSFLYEGWNGYTF.

This chain joins TRBV5-1 and TRBJ2-7; 8 bases match TRBD1. Germline assignment: CDR1 SGHRS and CDR2 YFSETQ. This CDR3 region has 16 residues. With V trimmed by 4 bases and J by 5 bases, 14 bases remained unmatched. The CDR3 region has the DNA TGCGCCAGCAGCCCGAAACACGGACAGGGCGGGAACGAGCAGTACTTC. Its protein product is CASSPKHGQGGNEQYF.

The chain combines TRBV6-6 with TRBJ1-2; D is unresolved. Per germline, CDR1 MNHNY and CDR2 SVGAGI (reference sequence). V was shortened by 4 bases and J by 5 bases, with 8 bases between the two germline ends. CDR3 length equals 12 residues. The CDR3 spells CASSSTEYGYTF. In nucleotides, the CDR3 is TGTGCCAGCAGTTCTACCGAATATGGCTACACCTTC.

The J gene is TRBJ1-2, the V gene TRBV6-1; D gene ambiguous. This CDR3 region has 13 residues. Trimming took off 2 bases at V and 6 bases at J, with 10 bases between the two ends. Germline V lookup: CDR1 MNHNS, CDR2 SASEGT. CDR3 protein: CASSEREGNGYTF. CDR3 sequence (DNA): TGTGCCAGCAGTGAAAGGGAGGGAAATGGCTACACCTTC.

This clone occurred once. The chain employs TRBV5-1 and TRBJ1-1; D remains unclear. The V end was cut by 2 bases, the J end by 3 bases, with 14 bases between. Germline values: CDR1 SGHRS, CDR2 YFSETQ. There are 15 residues in the CDR3. Here the CDR3 reads CASSFFIGRDTEAFF. The CDR3 nucleotides are TGCGCCAGCAGCTTCTTTATTGGGAGGGACACTGAAGCTTTCTTT.

A single count supports this clone. V gene TRBV4-3 combines with J gene TRBJ2-1, with TRBD2 as a possible D gene (6 bases). Trimming removed 4 bases at V and 1 base at J, with 20 bases between. Germline V gene sequence: CDR1 LGHNA, CDR2 YSLEER. The length of the CDR3 is 18 residues. The CDR3 sequence: CASSRHGGGRGSYNEQFF. DNA of the CDR3: TGCGCCAGCAGCCGTCACGGCGGAGGGAGAGGGTCCTACAATGAGCAGTTCTTC.

The chain has TRBV7-9 and TRBJ1-6; D perhaps matches TRBD1 (6 bases). CDR1 is SEHNR, CDR2 FQNEAQ, per germline (reference sequence). This CDR3 comprises 15 residues. V lost 5 bases and J 4 bases, leaving 12 bases between the germline ends. The DNA of the CDR3 is TGTGCCAGCAGCAACGACAGGACATATAATTCACCCCTCCACTTT. Its translation: CASSNDRTYNSPLHF.

This clone was seen more than once but under ten times. J is TRBJ1-2 and V is TRBV27, with TRBD1 as a possible D gene (6 bases). Per the germline V gene, CDR1 is MNHEY and CDR2 is SMNVEV (reference sequence). Trimming stripped 0 bases from V and 3 bases from J, with 8 bases between. The CDR3 covers 14 residues. The CDR3 protein is CASSLSGGYYGYTF. The CDR3 DNA reads TGTGCCAGCAGTTTATCAGGGGGTTACTATGGCTACACCTTC.

The rearrangement joins TRBV5-4 to TRBJ2-5; D may be TRBD1 (6 bases). Germline values: CDR1 SGHNT, CDR2 YYREEE (reference sequence). This CDR3 region has 11 residues. The V and J ends lost 7 bases and 4 bases respectively, with 8 bases between them. The CDR3 nucleotides are TGTGCCAGCGGACAGCTAGAGACCCAGTACTTC. It specifies CASGQLETQYF.

This clone came up once. This sequence joins TRBV29-1 and TRBJ1-5; a possible D gene is TRBD1 (5 bases). CDR1 is SQVTM, CDR2 ANQGSEA, per germline. CDR3 length: 14 amino acids. V was trimmed by 1 base and J by 7 bases, leaving 14 bases between them. CDR3 sequence reads: CSVEVGQGGQPQHF. The CDR3, as DNA: TGCAGCGTTGAAGTGGGCCAGGGTGGCCAGCCCCAGCATTTT.

The chain uses TRBV30 and TRBJ2-6; D remains unclear. V was shortened by 8 bases and J by 0 bases, with 11 bases between the two germline ends. This CDR3 comprises 14 residues. CDR1 and CDR2 from the germline V gene are GTSNPN and SVGIG (reference sequence). CDR3 residues: CARKENSGANVLTF. CDR3 bases: TGTGCCAGGAAAGAGAACTCTGGGGCCAACGTCCTGACTTTC.

The chain employs TRBV5-1 and TRBJ2-7; D gene ambiguous. The CDR3 is 11 amino acids. Trimming took off 1 base at V and 12 bases at J, with 11 bases between the two ends. Per the germline V gene, CDR1 is SGHRS and CDR2 is YFSETQ. This CDR3 reads CASSLFPFRYF. The CDR3 DNA is TGCGCCAGCAGCTTGTTTCCCTTTAGGTACTTC.

The gene calls are TRBV10-3 and TRBJ1-1; D is unresolved. This CDR3 is built from 12 residues. V was trimmed by 3 bases and J by 8 bases, leaving 10 bases between them. Germline V gene sequence: CDR1 ENHRY, CDR2 SYGVKD. The CDR3 spells CAISDNRYEAFF. The CDR3 DNA reads TGTGCCATCAGTGACAACAGATACGAAGCTTTCTTT.

The genes are TRBV2 and TRBJ2-5; TRBD2 matches 11 bases. The germline V gene has CDR1 SNHLY and CDR2 FYNNEI. V trimming: 6 bases; J trimming: 2 bases; junction bases outside the gene matches: 8. The CDR3 length is 16 residues. The CDR3 is CASRDTGLAVQETQYF. CDR3 DNA: TGTGCCAGCAGGGACACGGGACTAGCGGTGCAAGAGACCCAGTACTTC. The whole variable domain, filled in from reference TRBV2 and TRBJ2-5, reads EPEVTQTPSHQVTQMGQEVILRCVPISNHLYFYWYRQILGQKVEFLVSFYNNEISEKSEIFDDQFSVERPDGSNFTLKIRSTKLEDSAMYFCASRDTGLAVQETQYFGPGTRLLVL.

The chain recombines TRBV5-1 with TRBJ2-7; 7 positions agree with TRBD1. The J segment lost 6 bases and the V segment lost 4 bases, leaving 4 bases of the junction unmatched. CDR3 size: 12 residues. Germline CDR1 SGHRS, CDR2 YFSETQ. CDR3 region: CASSQNRGEQYF. The CDR3 coding sequence is TGCGCCAGCAGCCAAAACAGGGGCGAGCAGTACTTC.

The chain uses TRBV7-8 and TRBJ2-2; 8 bases match TRBD2. CDR1 and CDR2 from the germline V gene are SGHVS and FQNEAQ. The CDR3 loop spans 16 amino acids. Germline trimming cut 6 bases from V and 7 bases from J; bases unmatched to any gene: 13. The CDR3 here is CASRPPAGVGSGELFF. CDR3 DNA sequence: TGTGCCAGCAGGCCTCCAGCGGGGGTCGGGAGCGGGGAGCTGTTTTTT.

This rearrangement joins TRBV10-3 to TRBJ2-1, with D tentatively TRBD1 (6 bases). This CDR3 is 13 amino acids long. The V end was cut by 6 bases, the J end by 3 bases, with 9 bases between. Germline V gene data show CDR1 as ENHRY and CDR2 as SYGVKD. This CDR3 is CAISRQVYNEQFF. The CDR3 bases are TGTGCCATCAGCAGACAGGTCTACAATGAGCAGTTCTTC.

The chain carries TRBV4-1 and TRBJ2-3; TRBD2 agrees at 7 bases. The J segment lost 3 bases and the V segment lost 1 base, leaving 7 bases of the junction unmatched. The CDR3 runs 16 residues. Germline CDR1 reads MGHRA; CDR2 reads YSYEKL. CDR3 sequence: CASSQVTSWVTDTQYF. In DNA, the CDR3 is TGCGCCAGCAGCCAAGTGACTAGCTGGGTGACAGATACGCAGTATTTT.